These 4 T cell receptor beta chains came from one sample sequenced in a study of T cell changes during pregnancy in multiple sclerosis. Only in-frame clones appear in the TCRdb table, and some are missing; sequencing was by immunoSEQ multiplex PCR. Of 69,000 or so clones detected, just over 90% appear once; the ten largest clones hold 1.4%. The sample was peripheral blood, taken in the third trimester of pregnancy. Receptors were obtained from a female donor with multiple sclerosis, enrolled in a pregnancy study.

This chain connects TRBV4-2 to TRBJ1-5, with 10 bases that match TRBD1. The length of the CDR3 is 16 residues. Trimming at V came to 1 base and at J to 4 bases, leaving 4 bases not matched to a gene. Germline V gene data show CDR1 as LGHNA and CDR2 as YNFKEQ. The CDR3 DNA reads as TGTGCCAGCAGCCAAGCAGACAGGGGGCCTAATCAGCCCCAGCATTTT. Protein product: CASSQADRGPNQPQHF.

The chain joins TRBV9 to TRBJ1-1; D might be TRBD1 (5 bases). CDR3 length: 15 residues. V lost 1 base, J lost 4 bases, and 14 bases lay in between. Germline V gives CDR1 SGDLS, CDR2 YYNGEE. The CDR3 spells CASSVPQGTATEAFF. As DNA, the CDR3 is TGTGCCAGCAGCGTACCCCAGGGTACTGCCACTGAAGCTTTCTTT.

The rearrangement joins TRBV9 to TRBJ1-5, with 7 bases that match TRBD1. The V gene end was trimmed by 4 bases and the J gene end by 6 bases; junction bases not matched to a gene: 10. Germline V lookup: CDR1 SGDLS, CDR2 YYNGEE. The CDR3 is 15 amino acids. CDR3 sequence reads: CASSPGTEGPQPQHF. The CDR3 bases are TGTGCCAGCAGCCCGGGGACAGAGGGGCCTCAGCCCCAGCATTTT.

The J gene is TRBJ1-2, the V gene TRBV15; TRBD1 agrees at 7 bases. The CDR3 is 14 residues long. CDR1 is LNHNV and CDR2 is YYDKDF in the germline V gene (reference sequence). V lost 0 bases, J lost 13 bases, and 11 bases stayed unmatched. CDR3 loop: CATSRDLGTVLSTF. CDR3 sequence (DNA): TGTGCCACCAGCAGAGACCTCGGGACAGTTTTATCCACCTTC.